The rows below give T cell receptor beta chains drawn from one sample of a study of siplizumab effects on memory and regulatory T cells. Assay: immunoSEQ multiplex PCR; the TCRdb copy retains only in-frame clones and omits some. The sample holds about 100,000 clones, 80% to 95% seen once. Sequencing was carried out using non-Treg CD4+ T cells sorted from blood. The origin of the receptors is a human donor in good health. Both conserved end residues are part of each CDR3. The order of the fields is D gene, J gene, V gene, clone size, CDR3 DNA, CDR3 protein. The D gene is left open where the match is weak. Rows give clone size only sometimes, using once, few, many, or a class for an expanded clone.

-	TRBJ1-2	TRBV6-1	-	TGTGCCAGTCGACCTGGGACCTCGGCTAACTATGGCTACACCTTC	CASRPGTSANYGYTF
-	TRBJ2-7	TRBV2	once	TGTGCCAGCAGCTACCGGGACGAGGCCTACGAGCAGTACTTC	CASSYRDEAYEQYF
-	TRBJ2-1	TRBV29-1	once	TGCAGCGTCCTCTGGTGGGACTTTCCGGATGAGCAGTTCTTC	CSVLWWDFPDEQFF
-	TRBJ1-4	TRBV19	-	TGTGCCAGTAGTATAGGTGGGACGCGCGATGAAAAACTGTTTTTT	CASSIGGTRDEKLFF
-	TRBJ1-3	TRBV27	few	TGTGCCAGCAGTTTATCGAGTCAGACTGGAAACACCATATATTTT	CASSLSSQTGNTIYF
TRBD2	TRBJ2-5	TRBV6-5	-	TGTGCCAGCAGTTTATTCGGGAGGGCCCCCCAAGAGACCCAGTACTTC	CASSLFGRAPQETQYF
-	TRBJ2-1	TRBV20-1	-	TGCAGTGCTAGGGATTTTAATGAGCAGTTCTTC	CSARDFNEQFF
TRBD1	TRBJ1-5	TRBV7-9	-	TGTGCCAGCAGCTTAGCGGGGCAGGGGGTACAGCCCCAGCATTTT	CASSLAGQGVQPQHF
TRBD1	TRBJ1-2	TRBV25-1	-	TGTGCCAGCAGTGAAGGGACAGCTAGCTATGGCTACACCTTC	CASSEGTASYGYTF
-	TRBJ2-1	TRBV21-1	-	TGTGCCAGGGGACTAGCGGGAGTCAACCAAAACAATGAGCAGTTCTTC	CARGLAGVNQNNEQFF
TRBD2	TRBJ2-4	TRBV5-4	-	TGTGCCAGCAGCTCTGGACTAGCGGGATTCTACGGGGACATTCAGTACTTC	CASSSGLAGFYGDIQYF
-	TRBJ1-5	TRBV5-4	once	TGTGCCAGCAGCTTGGATGATCAGCCCCAGCATTTT	CASSLDDQPQHF
TRBD1	TRBJ1-6	TRBV11-2	-	TGTGCCAGCAGCCTCAGACAGGGGGTCTCACCCCTCCACTTT	CASSLRQGVSPLHF
TRBD1	TRBJ1-3	TRBV28	once	TGTGCCAGCAGTTTCAGGGGGCTGGGAAACACCATATATTTT	CASSFRGLGNTIYF
TRBD2	TRBJ2-7	TRBV10-3	-	TGTGCCATCAGGCTAGCGGGAGACTCCTACGAGCAGTACTTC	CAIRLAGDSYEQYF
-	TRBJ2-1	TRBV19	-	TGTGCCAGTAGTATTGAGGGGAAGACCTACAATGAGCAGTTCTTC	CASSIEGKTYNEQFF
-	TRBJ2-7	TRBV5-1	-	TGCGCCAGCTCTACTCAGGGCCCCTCCTACGAGCAGTACTTC	CASSTQGPSYEQYF
-	TRBJ2-7	TRBV5-5	-	TGTGCCAGCAGTCCGGGACCATCCCCCTACGAGCAGTACTTC	CASSPGPSPYEQYF